The clone carrying this TCR beta chain was seen a few times. This table comes from immunoSEQ multiplex PCR, and its TCRdb copy is limited to in-frame clones, with some not included. The table has more than 150,000 clones, 60% to 80% seen once. Trimming at V came to 4 bases and at J to 3 bases, leaving 9 bases not matched to a gene. Germline assignment: CDR1 LGHNA and CDR2 YNFKEQ. The CDR3 runs to 17 residues. The data originate from a study of blood T cell repertoires in COVID-19. This TCR came from a woman in her forties or fifties who had recovered from COVID-19. The chain employs TRBV4-2 and TRBJ2-1; 10 bases are a match to TRBD2. Sample: PBMCs or T cells enriched from blood (not recorded which). The CDR3 region is CASSPHPLAGNYNEQFF. In nucleotides, the CDR3 is TGTGCCAGCAGCCCCCACCCACTAGCGGGAAACTACAATGAGCAGTTCTTC.